A selection of T cell receptor beta chains follows, all from one sample in a study of blood T cell repertoires in COVID-19. Using immunoSEQ multiplex PCR, the repertoire was profiled, and TCRdb retains in-frame clones only, with some absent. The data contain about 100,000 clones, 70% to 90% of them singletons. The sample taken for sequencing was peripheral blood. Receptors originate from a human donor in a cohort sampled during active COVID-19. The CDR3 runs from the conserved cysteine through the conserved F or W. The D gene is left open where the match is weak. Expanded clones get a size class; other rows say once, few or many, or leave the size out.

d_gene: -
v_gene: TRBV7-2
j_gene: TRBJ1-5
abundance: -
CDR3nt: TGTGCCAGCAGCTTAGGACAGGGCAATCAGCCCCAGCATTTT
CDR3aa: CASSLGQGNQPQHF

d_gene: TRBD2
v_gene: TRBV6-4
j_gene: TRBJ2-7
abundance: -
CDR3nt: TGTGCCAGCAGTGACGCTAGCGGGGGGATATACTCCTACGAGCAGTACTTC
CDR3aa: CASSDASGGIYSYEQYF

d_gene: -
v_gene: TRBV19
j_gene: TRBJ1-5
abundance: -
CDR3nt: TGTGCCAGTAGTACTCCGAACAGGGTAAATCAGCCCCAGCATTTT
CDR3aa: CASSTPNRVNQPQHF

d_gene: TRBD2
v_gene: TRBV5-5
j_gene: TRBJ2-7
abundance: once
CDR3nt: TGTGCCAGCAGCATCGGAAGCGGGGGCTACGAGCAGTACTTC
CDR3aa: CASSIGSGGYEQYF

d_gene: TRBD1
v_gene: TRBV7-9
j_gene: TRBJ2-7
abundance: -
CDR3nt: TGTGCCAGCAGCTCCCTTACAGGGGTAGGTGAGCAGTACTTC
CDR3aa: CASSSLTGVGEQYF

d_gene: -
v_gene: TRBV5-1
j_gene: TRBJ1-1
abundance: -
CDR3nt: TGCGCCAGCAGCTTGGACGGGGGAAACACTGAAGCTTTCTTT
CDR3aa: CASSLDGGNTEAFF

d_gene: TRBD2
v_gene: TRBV5-6
j_gene: TRBJ2-1
abundance: -
CDR3nt: TGTGCCAGCAGCTTGGCCGGGGGGGAAAGAGGAAATGAGCAGTTCTTC
CDR3aa: CASSLAGGERGNEQFF

d_gene: TRBD2
v_gene: TRBV9
j_gene: TRBJ2-3
abundance: once
CDR3nt: TGTGCCAGCAGCGTAGATCCTAGCGGGGGACAAACCATCCAGTATTTT
CDR3aa: CASSVDPSGGQTIQYF

d_gene: -
v_gene: TRBV27
j_gene: TRBJ1-1
abundance: -
CDR3nt: TGTGCCAGCAGTCCTAAGGACAGCTACGAAGCTTTCTTT
CDR3aa: CASSPKDSYEAFF

d_gene: TRBD2
v_gene: TRBV7-2
j_gene: TRBJ2-1
abundance: -
CDR3nt: TGTGCCAGCAGCCCGAGACTAGCGGGGTCTTACAATGAGCAGTTCTTC
CDR3aa: CASSPRLAGSYNEQFF

d_gene: TRBD1
v_gene: TRBV19
j_gene: TRBJ1-2
abundance: -
CDR3nt: TGTGCCAGTAGCCGGGACAGGGCTTCCCTCAACTATGGCTACACCTTC
CDR3aa: CASSRDRASLNYGYTF

d_gene: TRBD2
v_gene: TRBV12-5
j_gene: TRBJ2-5
abundance: -
CDR3nt: TGTGCTAGTACCCTGGGGGAGGGCCAAGAGACCCAGTACTTC
CDR3aa: CASTLGEGQETQYF

d_gene: -
v_gene: TRBV18
j_gene: TRBJ1-5
abundance: -
CDR3nt: TGTGCCAGCTCACCGGGGGGTTATGGCAATCAGCCCCAGCATTTT
CDR3aa: CASSPGGYGNQPQHF

d_gene: TRBD2
v_gene: TRBV7-6
j_gene: TRBJ2-1
abundance: -
CDR3nt: TGTGCCAGCAGCTTAGGCGGGGGGGCCATTGAGCAGTTCTTC
CDR3aa: CASSLGGGAIEQFF

d_gene: TRBD2
v_gene: TRBV2
j_gene: TRBJ2-1
abundance: -
CDR3nt: TGTGCCAGCAGTAGCGGGGGCTCCGCCAACTACAATGAGCAGTTCTTC
CDR3aa: CASSSGGSANYNEQFF

d_gene: TRBD1
v_gene: TRBV15
j_gene: TRBJ1-5
abundance: -
CDR3nt: TGTGCCACCAGCAGAGGGGACAGGGGCACAAATCAGCCCCAGCATTTT
CDR3aa: CATSRGDRGTNQPQHF

d_gene: -
v_gene: TRBV7-9
j_gene: TRBJ2-7
abundance: -
CDR3nt: TGTGCCAGCAGACACGACAGTTACGAGCAGTACTTC
CDR3aa: CASRHDSYEQYF

d_gene: TRBD1
v_gene: TRBV9
j_gene: TRBJ2-7
abundance: -
CDR3nt: TGTGCCAGCAGCGAGGGACAGGGGGCCTACGAGCAGTACTTC
CDR3aa: CASSEGQGAYEQYF

d_gene: TRBD2
v_gene: TRBV5-4
j_gene: TRBJ2-7
abundance: -
CDR3nt: TGTGCCAGCAGCTCACCCGGGACTAGCGTTAACGAGCAGTACTTC
CDR3aa: CASSSPGTSVNEQYF

d_gene: TRBD2
v_gene: TRBV6-4
j_gene: TRBJ2-3
abundance: -
CDR3nt: TGTGCCAGCAGTGACTCCTCGCGGGGGTCAGATACGCAGTATTTT
CDR3aa: CASSDSSRGSDTQYF